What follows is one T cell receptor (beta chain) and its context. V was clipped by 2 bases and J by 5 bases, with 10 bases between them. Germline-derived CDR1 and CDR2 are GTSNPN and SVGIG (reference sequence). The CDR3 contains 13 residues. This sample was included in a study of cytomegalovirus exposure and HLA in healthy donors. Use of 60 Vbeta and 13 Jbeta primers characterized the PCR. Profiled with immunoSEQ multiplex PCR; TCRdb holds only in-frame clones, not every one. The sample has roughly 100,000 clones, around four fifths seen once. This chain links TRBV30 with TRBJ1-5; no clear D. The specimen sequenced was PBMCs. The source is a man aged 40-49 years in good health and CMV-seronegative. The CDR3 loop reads CAWSLERDQPQHF. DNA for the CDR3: TGTGCCTGGAGTTTAGAAAGAGATCAGCCCCAGCATTTT.